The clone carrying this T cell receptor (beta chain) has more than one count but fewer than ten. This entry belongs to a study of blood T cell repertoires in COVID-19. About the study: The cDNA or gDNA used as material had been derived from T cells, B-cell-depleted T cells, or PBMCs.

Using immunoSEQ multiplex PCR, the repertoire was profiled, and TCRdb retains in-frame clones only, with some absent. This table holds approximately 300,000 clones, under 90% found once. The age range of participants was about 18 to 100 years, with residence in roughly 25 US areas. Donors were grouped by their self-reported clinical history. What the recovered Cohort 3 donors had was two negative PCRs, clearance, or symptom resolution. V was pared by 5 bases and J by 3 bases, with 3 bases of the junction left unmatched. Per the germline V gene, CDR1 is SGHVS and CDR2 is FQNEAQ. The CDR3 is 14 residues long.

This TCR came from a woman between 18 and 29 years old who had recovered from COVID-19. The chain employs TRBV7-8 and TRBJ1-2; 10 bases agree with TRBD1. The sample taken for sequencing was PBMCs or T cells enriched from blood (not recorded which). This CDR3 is CASSRDRGDYGYTF. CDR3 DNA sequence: TGTGCCAGCAGCCGGGACAGGGGAGACTATGGCTACACCTTC.